The text below deals with one T cell receptor (beta chain). Antigen specificity is unknown. The record originates from a study of OX40 agonist ivuxolimab in advanced cancers. Looking at the study overall: With ivuxolimab, an agonistic anti-OX40 (CD134) antibody, patients were treated. Patients were treated with intravenous ivuxolimab, dosed at 0.01 to 10 mg/kg and infused every 2 weeks. Participants, roughly 80% male, averaged approximately 56 years of age, ranging from roughly 20 to 79. Findings and limits, study-wide: Those patients achieving a partial response at 0.1-3.0 mg/kg showed among the lowest clonal expansion.

V was shortened by 6 bases and J by 4 bases, with 21 bases between the two germline ends. Germline V CDR1 and CDR2: MNHEY, SMNVEV (reference sequence). The CDR3 has 16 amino acids. Method: immunoSEQ multiplex PCR; TCRdb's copy keeps in-frame clones and lacks some. There are roughly 100,000 clones in the sample; roughly 87% occur only once, and about 0.29% lies in the top ten. The rearrangement uses TRBV27 and TRBJ2-5; TRBD1 is a possible D gene (6 bases). This sequence was found in an adult with an advanced solid tumor such as melanoma, head and neck, liver or kidney cancer. Sample: CD4+ or CD8+ T cells sorted from blood, taken in a trial of the OX40 agonist ivuxolimab. In nucleotides, the CDR3 is TGTGCCAGCAGCCGCCAGGGGCTAGGCCTCCCAGAGACCCAGTACTTC. Residues: CASSRQGLGLPETQYF.